A single sample gave rise to the 25 T cell receptor beta chains below, sequenced in a study of blood T cell repertoires in COVID-19. Using immunoSEQ multiplex PCR, the repertoire was profiled, and TCRdb retains in-frame clones only, with some absent. Among around 100,000 clones listed, about 91% were seen once. Material for sequencing was peripheral blood. Receptors originate from a human donor in a cohort sampled during active COVID-19.

The CDR3 is CASRQGTVNQPQHF. CDR3 nucleotides: TGTGCCAGCAGGCAAGGGACAGTCAATCAGCCCCAGCATTTT. The genes are TRBV2 and TRBJ1-5, with 7 bases matching TRBD1. This CDR3 contains 14 residues. V trimming: 6 bases; J trimming: 3 bases; junction bases outside the gene matches: 5. Germline assignment: CDR1 SNHLY and CDR2 FYNNEI. The full variable domain, its missing parts supplied by reference TRBV2 and TRBJ1-5, is EPEVTQTPSHQVTQMGQEVILRCVPISNHLYFYWYRQILGQKVEFLVSFYNNEISEKSEIFDDQFSVERPDGSNFTLKIRSTKLEDSAMYFCASRQGTVNQPQHFGDGTRLSIL.

This clone was recorded only once. The V call is TRBV7-9, the J call TRBJ1-2; D may be TRBD1 (6 bases). The V gene lost 6 bases and the J gene lost 4 bases, with 12 bases spanning the gap. Germline lookup yields CDR1 SEHNR and CDR2 FQNEAQ (reference sequence). The CDR3 consists of 13 residues. CDR3 region: CASSDRTVYGYTF. Written as DNA, the CDR3 is TGTGCCAGCAGTGACCGGACAGTCTATGGCTACACCTTC.

The chain recombines TRBV6-2 or TRBV6-3 with TRBJ1-1; TRBD1 is a possible D gene (5 bases). V was cut by 4 bases and J by 1 base, with 10 bases left in between. Germline CDR1 and CDR2: MNHEY and SVGEGT. The CDR3 covers 14 residues. The DNA for the CDR3 is TGTGCCAGCAGTTCCCAGGGCGGGAACACTGAAGCTTTCTTT. Its translation is CASSSQGGNTEAFF.

CDR3 sequence: CASSQVVTGSHYNEQFF. The CDR3 DNA follows: TGCGCCAGCAGCCAGGTAGTAACAGGGTCCCACTACAATGAGCAGTTCTTC. This rearrangement joins TRBV4-1 to TRBJ2-1, with D maybe TRBD1 (6 bases). Trimming took 3 bases from V and 3 from J, leaving 18 bases between them. Germline V gene data show CDR1 as MGHRA and CDR2 as YSYEKL. The length of the CDR3 is 17 residues.

The rearrangement joins TRBV27 to TRBJ2-3, with 10 bases matching TRBD2. Germline CDR1 reads MNHEY; CDR2 reads SMNVEV (reference sequence). V shed 4 bases and J 4 bases; nucleotides not matched to a gene: 11. The CDR3 covers 17 residues. DNA of the CDR3: TGTGCCAGCAGTTCAAAAGGGGGGACTAGCGCCCCAGATACGCAGTATTTT. Translating it yields CASSSKGGTSAPDTQYF.

This rearrangement joins TRBV5-1 to TRBJ2-2; 11 bases line up with TRBD2. CDR1 and CDR2 from the germline V gene are SGHRS and YFSETQ. With 0 bases clipped from V and 3 bases from J, the junction kept 1 base outside the gene matches. There are 16 residues in the CDR3. The CDR3 DNA reads TGCGCCAGCAGCTTGGGACTAGCGGGGTACACCGGGGAGCTGTTTTTT. It translates to CASSLGLAGYTGELFF.

This chain uses TRBV28 with TRBJ2-7; 9 bases map to TRBD2. Germline lookup yields CDR1 MDHEN and CDR2 SYDVKM. J was trimmed by 0 bases and V by 0 bases; bases with no gene match: 3. The CDR3 loop spans 16 amino acids. CDR3 sequence reads: CASSLWASGDSYEQYF. In DNA, the CDR3 is TGTGCCAGCAGTTTATGGGCTAGCGGGGACTCCTACGAGCAGTACTTC.

V and J are TRBV5-1 and TRBJ2-7; a possible D gene is TRBD1 (5 bases). Germline assignment: CDR1 SGHRS and CDR2 YFSETQ. The CDR3 has 13 residues. V dropped 3 bases and J dropped 1 base, with 8 bases sitting between them. The CDR3 DNA follows: TGCGCCAGCAGCTCGGACAATTCCTACGAGCAGTACTTC. Translating it yields CASSSDNSYEQYF.

V gene TRBV5-1 combines with J gene TRBJ2-7, with 8 nucleotides matching TRBD2. Germline V gene data show CDR1 as SGHRS and CDR2 as YFSETQ. The CDR3 contains 14 residues. With 0 bases clipped from V and 5 bases from J, the junction kept 4 bases outside the gene matches. The CDR3, as DNA: TGCGCCAGCAGCTTGGTCGGGACTAGAGACGAGCAGTACTTC. It encodes CASSLVGTRDEQYF.

A few counts support this clone. V gene TRBV6-6 combines with J gene TRBJ1-1; D remains unclear. The germline V gene has CDR1 MNHNY and CDR2 SVGAGI (reference sequence). Trimming took 2 bases from V and 1 from J, leaving 5 bases between them. This CDR3 spans 13 amino acids. CDR3 nucleotides: TGTGCCAGCAGTTACGAGGGGAACACTGAAGCTTTCTTT. Translating it yields CASSYEGNTEAFF.

The CDR3 bases are TGTGCCAGCAGCGATAGTTCCCTATCCTACAATGAGCAGTTCTTC. Protein product: CASSDSSLSYNEQFF. The chain is built from TRBV9 and TRBJ2-1; D remains unclear. The V end was cut by 3 bases, the J end by 1 base, with 11 bases between. Germline V CDR1 and CDR2: SGDLS, YYNGEE. The CDR3 has 15 amino acids.

V and J are TRBV4-1 and TRBJ2-7, with 9 bases matching TRBD2. V shed 8 bases, J shed 5 bases, and the junction held 10 bases outside the gene matches. The CDR3 loop spans 14 amino acids. Germline CDR1 and CDR2: MGHRA and YSYEKL. CDR3 residues: CASAWREGGDEQYF. DNA of the CDR3: TGCGCCAGCGCGTGGCGGGAGGGCGGCGACGAGCAGTACTTC.

The rearrangement joins TRBV6-2 or TRBV6-3 to TRBJ1-1; D gene unclear. The CDR3 sequence is 14 residues long. Trimming stripped 2 bases from V and 1 base from J, with 8 bases between. From germline, CDR1 is MNHEY and CDR2 SVGEGT. This CDR3 reads CASSYPRSNTEAFF. Written as DNA, the CDR3 is TGTGCCAGCAGTTACCCTAGATCGAACACTGAAGCTTTCTTT.

The chain employs TRBV28 and TRBJ2-1; TRBD1 matches at 9 bases. Germline V CDR1 and CDR2: MDHEN, SYDVKM. V gave up 3 bases and J gave up 7 bases; unmatched junction bases: 4. The CDR3 runs 14 residues. The CDR3 sequence: CASSLGTGWNEQFF. CDR3 in DNA: TGTGCCAGCAGTTTGGGGACAGGGTGGAATGAGCAGTTCTTC.

J is TRBJ1-2 and V is TRBV18; 12 bases are shared with TRBD1. Trimming at V came to 4 bases and at J to 7 bases, leaving 7 bases not matched to a gene. CDR3 size: 15 residues. Germline CDR1 KGHSH, CDR2 LQKENI. CDR3 bases: TGTGCCAGCTCACGTACGGGACAGGGGGCGCCTGGCTACACCTTC. Amino acids: CASSRTGQGAPGYTF.

The chain has TRBV7-2 and TRBJ2-3; 10 nucleotides match TRBD2. The CDR3 is 16 amino acids. CDR1 and CDR2 from the germline V gene are SGHTA and FQGNSA. With 5 bases clipped from V and 1 base from J, the junction kept 6 bases outside the gene matches. The CDR3 DNA reads TGTGCCAGCAGCCTATTAGCGGGAGGAGGCACAGATACGCAGTATTTT. Translation gives CASSLLAGGGTDTQYF.

The chain couples TRBV7-2 to TRBJ1-5; possible D gene TRBD1, 6 bases. The germline CDR1 and CDR2 sequences are SGHTA and FQGNSA. The CDR3 covers 13 residues. V shed 5 bases and J shed 15 bases, with 20 bases lying between them. The CDR3 is CASSVTTGDTRHF. The DNA for the CDR3 is TGTGCCAGCAGCGTTACCACCGGGGACACCCGGCATTTT.

V is TRBV2 and J is TRBJ2-1, with TRBD2 matching 11 bases. Looked up from germline, CDR1 is SNHLY and CDR2 is FYNNEI. J lost 6 bases, V lost 6 bases, and 4 bases had no gene match. CDR3 length: 14 amino acids. CDR3 sequence: CASSRLAGPNEQFF. The CDR3, as DNA: TGTGCCAGCAGCCGACTAGCGGGACCCAATGAGCAGTTCTTC.

The chain has TRBV6-5 and TRBJ1-2, with 7 bases fitting TRBD1. Looked up from germline, CDR1 is MNHEY and CDR2 is SVGAGI. The CDR3 contains 15 residues. V was pared by 6 bases and J by 0 bases, with 7 bases of the junction left unmatched. As DNA, the CDR3 is TGTGCCAGCAGCCAGACAGGGATGGCTAACTATGGCTACACCTTC. This encodes CASSQTGMANYGYTF.

The CDR3 sequence is CASSPSTGPYEQYF. The CDR3 region has the DNA TGTGCCAGCTCACCATCGACAGGACCATACGAGCAGTACTTC. The genes are TRBV18 and TRBJ2-7; maybe TRBD1 (6 bases). V lost 2 bases and J lost 4, with 12 bases in between. This CDR3 comprises 14 residues. Per the germline V gene, CDR1 is KGHSH and CDR2 is LQKENI.

The sample holds one count of this clone. V usage is TRBV15 and J usage is TRBJ1-4, with 7 nucleotides matching TRBD1. CDR1 and CDR2 from the germline V gene are LNHNV and YYDKDF (reference sequence). The CDR3 has 15 residues. Trimming took 1 base from V and 6 from J; bases not matched to a gene: 5. DNA for the CDR3: TGTGCCACCAGCAGAGTGGCAGGGGGTCATGAAAAACTGTTTTTT. Amino acids: CATSRVAGGHEKLFF.

The chain links TRBV5-1 to TRBJ2-7; a possible D gene is TRBD2 (5 bases). The CDR3 is 14 residues long. V dropped 0 bases and J dropped 4 bases, with 11 bases sitting between them. Germline V gene lookup returns CDR1 SGHRS and CDR2 YFSETQ. Here the CDR3 reads CASSLEPGLYEQYF. As DNA, the CDR3 is TGCGCCAGCAGCTTGGAACCAGGACTGTACGAGCAGTACTTC.

The rearrangement joins TRBV5-1 to TRBJ2-3; 16 positions agree with TRBD2. This CDR3 is built from 17 residues. Trimming took 4 bases from V and 4 from J; bases not matched to a gene: 6. Germline CDR1 is SGHRS and CDR2 is YFSETQ. CDR3 protein: CASSPGTSGRGADTQYF. DNA of the CDR3: TGCGCCAGCAGCCCAGGGACTAGCGGGAGGGGTGCAGATACGCAGTATTTT. The full variable domain, in which reference TRBV5-1 and TRBJ2-3 provide the parts outside the CDR3, is KAGVTQTPRYLIKTRGQQVTLSCSPISGHRSVSWYQQTPGQGLQFLFEYFSETQRNKGNFPGRFSGRQFSNSRSEMNVSTLELGDSALYLCASSPGTSGRGADTQYFGPGTRLTVL.

The chain joins TRBV6-1 to TRBJ2-5; D is unresolved. The CDR3 spans 12 residues. The V and J ends lost 3 bases and 5 bases respectively, with 7 bases between them. Germline CDR1 MNHNS, CDR2 SASEGT. The CDR3 sequence is CASSDVSETQYF. The CDR3 DNA reads TGTGCCAGCAGTGACGTTAGTGAGACCCAGTACTTC.

This chain uses TRBV5-6 with TRBJ2-3; 7 bases match TRBD1. The germline CDR1 and CDR2 sequences are SGHDT and YYEEEE. There are 16 residues in the CDR3. V lost 1 base, J lost 2 bases, and 7 bases stayed unmatched. This CDR3 is CASSLWVTGITDTQYF. The CDR3 DNA is TGTGCCAGCAGCTTGTGGGTGACAGGGATCACAGATACGCAGTATTTT.